The next 14 T cell receptor beta chains were all read from a single sample in a study of shared clonotypes between healthy human individuals. Clones were read by immunoSEQ multiplex PCR, and TCRdb kept only the in-frame ones, dropping some. Of roughly 2.2 million clones in the sample, 80% to 95% are singletons; the top ten hold around 0.4%. The sequencing sample was made of naive CD4+ T cells from PBMCs. The subset is: CD45RA+ positively selected. These receptors were collected from a man between 18 and 35 years old in good health. Some clones in this sample may be carry-over from other donors' samples.

The chain's CDR3 is CASHPGRGLLETQYF. As DNA, the CDR3 is TGTGCCAGCCACCCGGGCAGGGGGCTCTTAGAGACCCAGTACTTC. V gene TRBV5-4 combines with J gene TRBJ2-5, with TRBD1 matching 8 bases. J lost 4 bases, V lost 7 bases, and 12 bases had no gene match. The CDR3 contains 15 residues. The germline CDR1 and CDR2 sequences are SGHNT and YYREEE (reference sequence).

In this sample, this clone turned up once. In DNA form, the CDR3 reads TGTGCCAGCAGCTCTATAGATGACGGCTACACCTTC. This translates into CASSSIDDGYTF. The chain recombines TRBV28 with TRBJ1-2; D ambiguous. This CDR3 spans 12 amino acids. Per germline, CDR1 MDHEN and CDR2 SYDVKM. Trimming stripped 6 bases from V and 8 bases from J, with 13 bases between.

In the case of this clone: At the DNA level, this CDR3 is encoded by other sequences in the same sample as well. This rearrangement joins TRBV2 to TRBJ2-7; D may be TRBD2 (6 bases). Germline V gene sequence: CDR1 SNHLY, CDR2 FYNNEI. V lost 1 base and J lost 7, with 14 bases in between. CDR3 size: 14 residues. In nucleotides, the CDR3 is TGTGCCAGCAGTGAAGGGAGGGGTGGCGTGGAGCAGTACTTC. Amino acid sequence: CASSEGRGGVEQYF.

The V and J genes are TRBV30 and TRBJ1-6; D is undetermined. CDR1 GTSNPN and CDR2 SVGIG come from the germline V gene (reference sequence). This CDR3 has 12 amino acids. Deletions cut 4 bases from V and 9 bases from J, with 10 bases between. The CDR3 DNA is TGTGCCTGGACAGATTCGGGTTCACCCCTCCACTTT. It yields the protein CAWTDSGSPLHF.

The chain links TRBV14 to TRBJ2-3; 8 nucleotides match TRBD2. The CDR3 is made up of 17 amino acids. V trimming: 0 bases; J trimming: 1 base; junction bases outside the gene matches: 6. CDR1 SGHDN and CDR2 FVKESK come from the germline V gene. The CDR3 region is CASSQDPPTSGTDTQYF. The CDR3 DNA sequence: TGTGCCAGCAGCCAAGATCCCCCGACTAGCGGCACAGATACGCAGTATTTT.

This clone was counted only a few times. This chain joins TRBV2 and TRBJ1-1, with D hard to call. Trimming cost V 7 bases and J 6 bases, with 12 bases left between them. CDR3 size: 12 residues. CDR1 and CDR2 from the germline V gene are SNHLY and FYNNEI. The CDR3 region is CASTVEVPEAFF. CDR3 coding DNA: TGTGCCAGCACCGTTGAGGTCCCTGAAGCTTTCTTT.

The V gene is TRBV6-4, the J gene TRBJ2-1; a weak D match, TRBD1 (5 bases). In germline, CDR1 is MRHNA, CDR2 SNTAGT. The CDR3 sequence is 17 residues long. V was clipped by 7 bases and J by 0 bases, with 19 bases between them. The CDR3, as DNA: TGTGCCAGCAAGGGGAAAGAGGACCCTATCTCCTACAATGAGCAGTTCTTC. Amino acids: CASKGKEDPISYNEQFF.

J is TRBJ2-7 and V is TRBV28; 8 bases are a match to TRBD2. The V segment lost 5 bases and the J segment 3 bases; nucleotides outside the gene matches: 12. Germline V gene sequence: CDR1 MDHEN, CDR2 SYDVKM. This CDR3 has 16 residues. The CDR3 DNA is TGTGCCAGCAGTGCCCCCCTACTAGCGGTAAACTACGAGCAGTACTTC. It codes for CASSAPLLAVNYEQYF.

The V gene is TRBV27, the J gene TRBJ1-2; no clear D gene. Germline CDR1 is MNHEY and CDR2 is SMNVEV (reference sequence). V dropped 5 bases and J dropped 3 bases, with 10 bases sitting between them. The CDR3 spans 13 residues. DNA for the CDR3: TGTGCCAGCAGTCGAGGGAGAGACTATGGCTACACCTTC. Translating it yields CASSRGRDYGYTF.

The V gene is TRBV30, the J gene TRBJ1-3, with D unresolved. The CDR3 is made up of 13 amino acids. The V gene's germline CDR1 is GTSNPN and CDR2 SVGIG (reference sequence). V lost 7 bases to trimming and J lost 4 bases, with 14 bases between them. The CDR3, as DNA: TGTGCCTCCGTTCGGGCGGCCGGAAACACCATATATTTT. This sequence encodes CASVRAAGNTIYF.

V usage is TRBV7-9 and J usage is TRBJ1-4; D gene uncertain. CDR1 is SEHNR, CDR2 FQNEAQ, per germline (reference sequence). The CDR3 runs to 15 residues. Deletions cut 5 bases from V and 5 bases from J, with 15 bases between. DNA of the CDR3: TGTGCCAGCAGCCTGGAACAAGCTTACAATGAAAAACTGTTTTTT. Residues: CASSLEQAYNEKLFF.

The chain has TRBV7-9 and TRBJ1-3, with TRBD1 as a possible D gene (6 bases). Germline CDR1 and CDR2: SEHNR and FQNEAQ (reference sequence). The CDR3 extends over 15 amino acids. Trimming took 5 bases from V and 0 from J, leaving 11 bases between them. CDR3 sequence (DNA): TGTGCCAGCAGCGGGGGACATCCCTCTGGAAACACCATATATTTT. Its protein is CASSGGHPSGNTIYF. Using reference TRBV7-9 and TRBJ1-3 for the parts outside the CDR3, the full variable domain is DTGVSQNPRHKITKRGQNVTFRCDPISEHNRLYWYRQTLGQGPEFLTYFQNEAQLEKSRLLSDRFSAERPKGSFSTLEIQRTEQGDSAMYLCASSGGHPSGNTIYFGEGSWLTVV.

This chain joins TRBV10-3 and TRBJ1-1; TRBD1 might be the D (5 bases). Trimming pared 3 bases from V and 7 bases from J, leaving 12 bases between. This CDR3 has 13 amino acids. Looked up from germline, CDR1 is ENHRY and CDR2 is SYGVKD. CDR3 sequence reads: CAISERVGGEAFF. In DNA, the CDR3 is TGTGCCATCAGTGAAAGAGTTGGGGGTGAAGCTTTCTTT.

The V and J genes are TRBV7-9 and TRBJ2-1, with 15 bases aligning to TRBD2. V shed 4 bases and J 9 bases; nucleotides not matched to a gene: 4. Germline V gene data show CDR1 as SEHNR and CDR2 as FQNEAQ (reference sequence). This CDR3 comprises 15 residues. The CDR3 DNA reads TGTGCCAGCAGCTACGGACTAGCGGGAGGGGGTGAGCAGTTCTTC. It encodes CASSYGLAGGGEQFF. Combining the CDR3 with reference TRBV7-9 and TRBJ2-1 gives the whole variable domain DTGVSQNPRHKITKRGQNVTFRCDPISEHNRLYWYRQTLGQGPEFLTYFQNEAQLEKSRLLSDRFSAERPKGSFSTLEIQRTEQGDSAMYLCASSYGLAGGGEQFFGPGTRLTVL.